The clone carrying this TCR beta chain appeared many times. As yet, its antigen is unknown. Described time point: healthy volunteer bleed at 6 weeks. Someone pulled total RNA out of unfractionated whole blood. Individual cDNA molecules received unique molecular identifiers in the library. TCRdb reprocessed the RACE reads via MiXCR and lists one record per CDR3 protein. This table has around 70,000 distinct CDR3 sequences, about 5.7% appearing once. V lost 3 bases to trimming and J lost 1 base, with 7 bases between them. Per the germline V gene, CDR1 is MNHNS and CDR2 is SASEGT. The CDR3 covers 13 residues. This record belongs to a study of human T cells and chemical hapten exposure. Broader study findings: No alteration of TCRs above 1 in 1000 frequency was seen with DPC sensitization.

This receptor was taken from a female donor in good health. Some clones in this sample may be carry-over from other donors' samples. The sample was whole blood. The V and J genes are TRBV6-1 and TRBJ2-7; no definite D call. This CDR3 reads CASSEGVSYEQYF. In nucleotides, the CDR3 is TGTGCCAGCAGTGAGGGTGTATCCTACGAGCAGTACTTC.